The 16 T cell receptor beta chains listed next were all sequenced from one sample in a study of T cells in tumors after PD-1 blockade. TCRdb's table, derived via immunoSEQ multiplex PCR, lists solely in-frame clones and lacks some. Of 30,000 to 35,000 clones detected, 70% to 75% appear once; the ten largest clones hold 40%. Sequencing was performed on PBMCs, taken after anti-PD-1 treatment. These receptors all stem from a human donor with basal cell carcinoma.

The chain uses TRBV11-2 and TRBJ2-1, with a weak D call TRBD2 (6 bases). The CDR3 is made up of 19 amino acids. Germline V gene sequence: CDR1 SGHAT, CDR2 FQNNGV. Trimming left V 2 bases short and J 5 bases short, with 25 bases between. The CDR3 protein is CASSLRRPWPGAFNNEQFF. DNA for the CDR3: TGTGCCAGCAGCTTAAGGCGGCCGTGGCCGGGAGCCTTTAACAATGAGCAGTTCTTC.

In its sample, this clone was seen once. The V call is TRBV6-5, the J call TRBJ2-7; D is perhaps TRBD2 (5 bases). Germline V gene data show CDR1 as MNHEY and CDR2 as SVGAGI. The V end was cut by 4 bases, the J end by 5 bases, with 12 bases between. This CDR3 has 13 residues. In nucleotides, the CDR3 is TGTGCCAGCAGTTTCGTGCCCGGGGACGAGCAGTACTTC. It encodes CASSFVPGDEQYF.

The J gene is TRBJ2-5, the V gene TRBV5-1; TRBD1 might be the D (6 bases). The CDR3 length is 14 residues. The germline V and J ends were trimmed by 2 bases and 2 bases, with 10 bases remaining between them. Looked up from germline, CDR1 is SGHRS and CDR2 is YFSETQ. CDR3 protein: CASSFWTAQETQYF. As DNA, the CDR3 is TGCGCCAGCAGCTTCTGGACAGCTCAAGAGACCCAGTACTTC.

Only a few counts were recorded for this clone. The chain's CDR3 is CASSLTQGDEQYF. DNA for the CDR3: TGTGCCAGCAGCTTAACACAGGGAGACGAGCAGTACTTC. V usage is TRBV5-4 and J usage is TRBJ2-7, with TRBD1 as a possible D gene (6 bases). CDR1 and CDR2 (germline): SGHNT, YYREEE (reference sequence). The CDR3 is made up of 13 amino acids. V lost 2 bases and J 5 bases, leaving 11 bases between the germline ends.

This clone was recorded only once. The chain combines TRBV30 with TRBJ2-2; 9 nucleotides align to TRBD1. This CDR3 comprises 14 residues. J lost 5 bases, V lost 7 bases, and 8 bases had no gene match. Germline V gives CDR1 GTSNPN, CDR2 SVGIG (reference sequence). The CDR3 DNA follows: TGTGCCTTGAAGGACAGGGGCAGAACCGGGGAGCTGTTTTTT. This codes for CALKDRGRTGELFF.

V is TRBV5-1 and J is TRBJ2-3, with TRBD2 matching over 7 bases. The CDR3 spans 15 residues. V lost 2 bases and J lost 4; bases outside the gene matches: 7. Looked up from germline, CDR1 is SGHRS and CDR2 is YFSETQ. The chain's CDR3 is CASSFAPGGADTQYF. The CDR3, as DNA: TGCGCCAGCAGCTTTGCGCCGGGGGGAGCAGATACGCAGTATTTT.

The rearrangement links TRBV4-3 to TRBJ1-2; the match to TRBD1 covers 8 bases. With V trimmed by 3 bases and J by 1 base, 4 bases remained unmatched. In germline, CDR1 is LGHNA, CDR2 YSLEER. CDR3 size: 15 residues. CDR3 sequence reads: CASSHGQGSNYGYTF. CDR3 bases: TGCGCCAGCAGCCATGGACAGGGCAGTAACTATGGCTACACCTTC.

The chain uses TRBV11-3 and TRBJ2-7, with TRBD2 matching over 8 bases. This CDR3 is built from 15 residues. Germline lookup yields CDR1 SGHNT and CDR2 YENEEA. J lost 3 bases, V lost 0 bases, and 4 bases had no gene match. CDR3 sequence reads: CASSLDPGGGYEQYF. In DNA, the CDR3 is TGTGCCAGCAGCTTAGATCCGGGAGGGGGCTACGAGCAGTACTTC.

The CDR3 sequence is CASSPNKLAGVGDTQYF. CDR3 nucleotide sequence: TGTGCCAGCAGCCCTAACAAACTAGCGGGAGTCGGAGATACGCAGTATTTT. The J gene is TRBJ2-3, the V gene TRBV5-6; 11 bases are a match to TRBD2. This CDR3 region has 17 residues. The V gene end was trimmed by 4 bases and the J gene end by 5 bases; junction bases not matched to a gene: 12. Germline CDR1 SGHDT, CDR2 YYEEEE.

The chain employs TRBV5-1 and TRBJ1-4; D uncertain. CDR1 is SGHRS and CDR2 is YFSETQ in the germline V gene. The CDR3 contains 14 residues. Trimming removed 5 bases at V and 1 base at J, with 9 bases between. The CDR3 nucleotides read TGCGCCAGCAGAGTTGGTGGAACTAATGAAAAACTGTTTTTT. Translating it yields CASRVGGTNEKLFF.

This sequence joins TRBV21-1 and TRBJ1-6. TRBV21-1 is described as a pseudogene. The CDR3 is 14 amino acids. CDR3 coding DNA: TGTGCCAGCAGCAAAGCAGGGTATAATTCACCCCTCCACTTT. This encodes CASSKAGYNSPLHF.

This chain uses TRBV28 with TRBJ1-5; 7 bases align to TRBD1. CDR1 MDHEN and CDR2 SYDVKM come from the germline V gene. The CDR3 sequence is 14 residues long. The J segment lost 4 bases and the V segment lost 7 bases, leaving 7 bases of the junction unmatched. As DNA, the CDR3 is TGTGCCAGCAATCCGGGACAGAAAAATCAGCCCCAGCATTTT. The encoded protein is CASNPGQKNQPQHF.

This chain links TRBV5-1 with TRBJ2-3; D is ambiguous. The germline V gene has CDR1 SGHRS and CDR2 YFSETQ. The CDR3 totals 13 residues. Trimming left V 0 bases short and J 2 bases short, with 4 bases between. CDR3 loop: CASSLEITDTQYF. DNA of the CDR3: TGCGCCAGCAGCTTGGAGATCACAGATACGCAGTATTTT.

The CDR3 DNA is TGTGCCAGCAGCTTAGCGCCTTCTAGAAGCACAGATACGCAGTATTTT. It codes for CASSLAPSRSTDTQYF. This chain uses TRBV7-6 with TRBJ2-3; no clear D gene. V was pared by 0 bases and J by 0 bases, with 10 bases between. The CDR3 is 16 residues long. Germline CDR1 SGHVS, CDR2 FNYEAQ.

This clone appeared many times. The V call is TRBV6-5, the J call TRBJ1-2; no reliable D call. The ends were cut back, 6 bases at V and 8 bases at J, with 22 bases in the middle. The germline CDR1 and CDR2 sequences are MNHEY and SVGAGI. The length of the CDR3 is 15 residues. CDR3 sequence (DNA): TGTGCCAGCAGCCGACCCAGCCAACACCAAGGGGGCTACACCTTC. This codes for CASSRPSQHQGGYTF.

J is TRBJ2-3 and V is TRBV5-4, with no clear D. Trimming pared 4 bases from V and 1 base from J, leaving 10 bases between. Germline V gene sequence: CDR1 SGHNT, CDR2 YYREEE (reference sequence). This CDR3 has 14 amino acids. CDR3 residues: CASSLRPGTDTQYF. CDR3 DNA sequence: TGTGCCAGCAGCCTTAGACCCGGCACAGATACGCAGTATTTT.